Listed below are T cell receptor beta chains from one sample, sequenced in a study of neoadjuvant anti-PD-1 for oral cavity cancer. Only in-frame clones appear in the TCRdb table, and some are missing; sequencing was by immunoSEQ multiplex PCR. The sample includes 9,500 to 15,000 clones, 70% to 80% of them seen just once. This specimen consisted of PBMCs, obtained after nivolumab (anti-PD-1) treatment. These receptors all come from a person between 40 and 80 years old with oral cavity squamous cell carcinoma. The CDR3 runs from the conserved cysteine through the conserved F or W. The order of the fields is J gene, D gene, V gene, clone size, CDR3 protein, CDR3 DNA. D genes are given only for firm matches. Expanded clones get a size class; other rows say once, few or many, or leave the size out.

j_gene: TRBJ2-1
d_gene: NA
v_gene: TRBV5-1
abundance: NA
CDR3aa: CASSLGSTGSYNEQFF
CDR3nt: TGCGCCAGCAGCTTGGGTAGTACGGGGTCCTACAATGAGCAGTTCTTC

j_gene: TRBJ1-2
d_gene: TRBD1
v_gene: TRBV28
abundance: NA
CDR3aa: CASSTTGQANYGYTF
CDR3nt: TGTGCCAGCAGTACCACGGGACAGGCTAACTATGGCTACACCTTC

j_gene: TRBJ1-2
d_gene: NA
v_gene: TRBV29-1
abundance: NA
CDR3aa: CSVVPGHQLGGYTF
CDR3nt: TGCAGCGTTGTTCCAGGACACCAACTGGGGGGCTACACCTTC

j_gene: TRBJ2-3
d_gene: NA
v_gene: TRBV5-1
abundance: NA
CDR3aa: CASSLSTDTQYF
CDR3nt: TGCGCCAGCAGCTTGTCCACAGATACGCAGTATTTT

j_gene: TRBJ1-3
d_gene: NA
v_gene: TRBV4-1
abundance: once
CDR3aa: CASSQSSGGRDSGNTIYF
CDR3nt: TGCGCCAGCAGCCAATCCTCGGGGGGGAGGGATTCTGGAAACACCATATATTTT

j_gene: TRBJ2-1
d_gene: NA
v_gene: TRBV9
abundance: NA
CDR3aa: CASSRRTGDEQFF
CDR3nt: TGTGCCAGCAGCCGTAGAACAGGCGATGAGCAGTTCTTC

j_gene: TRBJ1-6
d_gene: NA
v_gene: TRBV5-4
abundance: NA
CDR3aa: CASSQIPDNSPLHF
CDR3nt: TGTGCCAGCAGTCAGATACCGGATAATTCACCCCTCCACTTT

j_gene: TRBJ2-7
d_gene: TRBD1
v_gene: TRBV5-1
abundance: NA
CDR3aa: CASSLGGGAVLYEQYF
CDR3nt: TGCGCCAGCAGCTTGGGAGGGGGCGCCGTATTATACGAGCAGTACTTC

j_gene: TRBJ2-6
d_gene: TRBD1
v_gene: TRBV5-1
abundance: few
CDR3aa: CASSPIGQGMSGANVLTF
CDR3nt: TGCGCCAGCAGCCCCATCGGACAGGGGATGTCTGGGGCCAACGTCCTGACTTTC

j_gene: TRBJ1-2
d_gene: NA
v_gene: TRBV28
abundance: NA
CDR3aa: CASFDRRGYTF
CDR3nt: TGTGCCAGCTTCGACAGGCGTGGCTACACCTTC

j_gene: TRBJ2-3
d_gene: NA
v_gene: TRBV5-1
abundance: NA
CDR3aa: CASSSEGLGDTQYF
CDR3nt: TGCGCCAGCAGCTCGGAGGGCCTTGGAGATACGCAGTATTTT

j_gene: TRBJ2-2
d_gene: NA
v_gene: TRBV2
abundance: NA
CDR3aa: CASSDPTAGSPGELFF
CDR3nt: TGTGCCAGCAGTGACCCAACGGCAGGGTCTCCCGGGGAGCTGTTTTTT

j_gene: TRBJ2-1
d_gene: TRBD2
v_gene: TRBV10-1
abundance: NA
CDR3aa: CASSGGPLGGRTYNEQFF
CDR3nt: TGCGCCAGCTCTGGGGGACCTCTCGGCGGGAGGACCTACAATGAGCAGTTCTTC

j_gene: TRBJ2-6
d_gene: NA
v_gene: TRBV5-4
abundance: few
CDR3aa: CASSALSGANVLTF
CDR3nt: TGTGCCAGCAGCGCCCTCTCTGGGGCCAACGTCCTGACTTTC

j_gene: TRBJ1-5
d_gene: NA
v_gene: TRBV5-1
abundance: NA
CDR3aa: CASSLAGDQPQHF
CDR3nt: TGCGCCAGCAGCTTGGCAGGGGATCAGCCCCAGCATTTT

j_gene: TRBJ1-5
d_gene: TRBD1
v_gene: TRBV6-1
abundance: NA
CDR3aa: CASIRQGGFWPQHF
CDR3nt: TGTGCCAGCATTAGACAGGGCGGATTTTGGCCCCAGCATTTT

j_gene: TRBJ2-5
d_gene: NA
v_gene: TRBV7-7
abundance: NA
CDR3aa: CASSQGETQYF
CDR3nt: TGTGCTAGCAGCCAAGGGGAGACCCAGTACTTC

j_gene: TRBJ2-1
d_gene: NA
v_gene: TRBV6-4
abundance: NA
CDR3aa: CASRPDTVGEQFF
CDR3nt: TGTGCCAGCAGGCCAGATACCGTGGGTGAGCAGTTCTTC

j_gene: TRBJ2-7
d_gene: TRBD1
v_gene: TRBV5-1
abundance: few
CDR3aa: CASSATGTGSYEQYF
CDR3nt: TGCGCCAGCAGCGCAACCGGGACAGGGAGTTACGAGCAGTACTTC

j_gene: TRBJ2-7
d_gene: TRBD2
v_gene: TRBV6-5
abundance: NA
CDR3aa: CASSYGGRNEQYF
CDR3nt: TGTGCCAGCAGTTACGGCGGGAGAAACGAGCAGTACTTC

j_gene: TRBJ2-2
d_gene: NA
v_gene: TRBV2
abundance: NA
CDR3aa: CARGEDTNTGELFF
CDR3nt: TGTGCCAGGGGGGAAGACACGAACACCGGGGAGCTGTTTTTT

j_gene: TRBJ2-1
d_gene: TRBD1
v_gene: TRBV2
abundance: NA
CDR3aa: CASSEALLVTGGPYNEQFF
CDR3nt: TGTGCCAGCAGTGAAGCGCTTCTAGTGACAGGGGGCCCCTACAATGAGCAGTTCTTC

j_gene: TRBJ1-1
d_gene: NA
v_gene: TRBV29-1
abundance: NA
CDR3aa: CSAYYRDRDTEAFF
CDR3nt: TGCAGCGCATACTACAGGGATCGGGACACTGAAGCTTTCTTT

j_gene: TRBJ1-6
d_gene: NA
v_gene: TRBV11-2
abundance: NA
CDR3aa: CASSLVPPGQVYNSPLHF
CDR3nt: TGTGCCAGCAGCTTAGTCCCCCCAGGGCAGGTCTATAATTCACCCCTCCACTTT

j_gene: TRBJ2-3
d_gene: NA
v_gene: TRBV10-1
abundance: NA
CDR3aa: CASSDPHTDTQYF
CDR3nt: TGCGCCAGCAGTGACCCCCACACAGATACGCAGTATTTT

j_gene: TRBJ2-7
d_gene: NA
v_gene: TRBV18
abundance: NA
CDR3aa: CASSFSVAHEQYF
CDR3nt: TGTGCCAGCTCATTTAGCGTAGCTCACGAGCAGTACTTC

j_gene: TRBJ2-7
d_gene: NA
v_gene: TRBV9
abundance: once
CDR3aa: CASSPFTGPTYEQYF
CDR3nt: TGTGCCAGCAGCCCTTTTACAGGGCCCACCTACGAGCAGTACTTC

j_gene: TRBJ2-7
d_gene: TRBD1
v_gene: TRBV7-9
abundance: few
CDR3aa: CASSSVKGAPYEQYF
CDR3nt: TGTGCCAGCAGCTCCGTCAAGGGGGCCCCCTACGAGCAGTACTTC

j_gene: TRBJ2-7
d_gene: NA
v_gene: TRBV29-1
abundance: NA
CDR3aa: CSVVSDYSEQYF
CDR3nt: TGCAGCGTTGTCAGCGATTACAGCGAGCAGTACTTC

j_gene: TRBJ2-7
d_gene: NA
v_gene: TRBV10-3
abundance: once
CDR3aa: CATTTWDHRSSYEQYF
CDR3nt: TGTGCCACCACTACGTGGGACCACAGGAGCTCCTACGAGCAGTACTTC

j_gene: TRBJ1-5
d_gene: NA
v_gene: TRBV2
abundance: NA
CDR3aa: CASSDRGPNQPQHF
CDR3nt: TGTGCCAGCAGTGACAGGGGCCCCAATCAGCCCCAGCATTTT

j_gene: TRBJ1-2
d_gene: TRBD1
v_gene: TRBV29-1
abundance: NA
CDR3aa: CSVAKSYRGTDTNYGYTF
CDR3nt: TGCAGCGTCGCTAAGAGCTACAGGGGGACAGACACTAACTATGGCTACACCTTC

j_gene: TRBJ1-4
d_gene: NA
v_gene: TRBV9
abundance: NA
CDR3aa: CASSVDAGLDEKLFF
CDR3nt: TGTGCCAGCAGCGTAGATGCCGGGTTGGATGAAAAACTGTTTTTT

j_gene: TRBJ1-2
d_gene: TRBD1
v_gene: TRBV14
abundance: NA
CDR3aa: CASSQDLRTGYGYTF
CDR3nt: TGTGCCAGCAGCCAAGATCTCCGGACAGGGTATGGCTACACCTTC

j_gene: TRBJ1-1
d_gene: NA
v_gene: TRBV4-2
abundance: NA
CDR3aa: CASSWGLNTEAFF
CDR3nt: TGTGCCAGCAGTTGGGGGTTGAACACTGAAGCTTTCTTT

j_gene: TRBJ1-6
d_gene: NA
v_gene: TRBV5-1
abundance: NA
CDR3aa: CASSRTIPRPYNSPLHF
CDR3nt: TGCGCCAGCAGCCGGACAATCCCGCGGCCGTATAATTCACCCCTCCACTTT

j_gene: TRBJ1-1
d_gene: NA
v_gene: TRBV27
abundance: once
CDR3aa: CASSMLRGIGSEAFF
CDR3nt: TGTGCCAGCAGTATGCTCAGGGGAATAGGGTCTGAAGCTTTCTTT

j_gene: TRBJ1-5
d_gene: TRBD1
v_gene: TRBV5-1
abundance: NA
CDR3aa: CASSPGQGDQPQHF
CDR3nt: TGCGCCAGCAGCCCCGGACAGGGGGATCAGCCCCAGCATTTT

j_gene: TRBJ2-7
d_gene: NA
v_gene: TRBV29-1
abundance: NA
CDR3aa: CSVADTQGAYEQYF
CDR3nt: TGCAGCGTGGCGGATACCCAGGGCGCTTACGAGCAGTACTTC

j_gene: TRBJ1-1
d_gene: NA
v_gene: TRBV5-1
abundance: NA
CDR3aa: CASSLWSNSNTEAFF
CDR3nt: TGCGCCAGCAGCTTGTGGAGCAACTCGAACACTGAAGCTTTCTTT

j_gene: TRBJ1-2
d_gene: NA
v_gene: TRBV6-1
abundance: NA
CDR3aa: CASSELRGELDYGYTF
CDR3nt: TGTGCCAGCAGTGAATTGAGAGGGGAGCTTGACTATGGCTACACCTTC

j_gene: TRBJ2-7
d_gene: NA
v_gene: TRBV28
abundance: few
CDR3aa: CASISTGSRKFYEQYF
CDR3nt: TGTGCCAGCATTTCCACGGGTAGTCGGAAGTTCTACGAGCAGTACTTC

j_gene: TRBJ2-1
d_gene: NA
v_gene: TRBV7-8
abundance: NA
CDR3aa: CASSLGLAVYNEQFF
CDR3nt: TGTGCCAGCAGCTTAGGGTTAGCGGTCTACAATGAGCAGTTCTTC

j_gene: TRBJ1-5
d_gene: TRBD1
v_gene: TRBV9
abundance: NA
CDR3aa: CASSATGDNQPQHF
CDR3nt: TGTGCCAGCAGCGCCACAGGGGACAATCAGCCCCAGCATTTT

j_gene: TRBJ1-1
d_gene: NA
v_gene: TRBV7-9
abundance: NA
CDR3aa: CASSLRAGPMNTEAFF
CDR3nt: TGTGCCAGCAGCTTAAGGGCCGGGCCCATGAACACTGAAGCTTTCTTT

j_gene: TRBJ2-3
d_gene: NA
v_gene: TRBV6-5
abundance: NA
CDR3aa: CASSYGQGTDTQYF
CDR3nt: TGTGCCAGCAGTTACGGGCAGGGGACAGATACGCAGTATTTT

j_gene: TRBJ1-4
d_gene: TRBD1
v_gene: TRBV30
abundance: NA
CDR3aa: CAWSSRGTGSEKLFF
CDR3nt: TGTGCCTGGAGTTCTCGGGGGACAGGGAGTGAAAAACTGTTTTTT

j_gene: TRBJ2-5
d_gene: NA
v_gene: TRBV7-2
abundance: NA
CDR3aa: CASSNLGGPETQYF
CDR3nt: TGTGCCAGCAGCAACCTCGGGGGGCCAGAGACCCAGTACTTC

j_gene: TRBJ1-1
d_gene: NA
v_gene: TRBV6-1
abundance: NA
CDR3aa: CASSEAGGWAEAFF
CDR3nt: TGTGCCAGCAGTGAAGCGGGGGGGTGGGCTGAAGCTTTCTTT

j_gene: TRBJ1-2
d_gene: NA
v_gene: TRBV6-5
abundance: NA
CDR3aa: CASSYSGASDGYTF
CDR3nt: TGTGCCAGCAGTTACAGTGGCGCGAGTGATGGCTACACCTTC

j_gene: TRBJ1-4
d_gene: TRBD1
v_gene: TRBV6-1
abundance: NA
CDR3aa: CASRPGQLEKLFF
CDR3nt: TGTGCCAGCAGGCCGGGACAGTTGGAAAAACTGTTTTTT

j_gene: TRBJ2-5
d_gene: TRBD2
v_gene: TRBV7-9
abundance: NA
CDR3aa: CASSSGRGVAGTETQYF
CDR3nt: TGTGCCAGCAGCTCCGGGCGTGGGGTAGCGGGGACAGAGACCCAGTACTTC

j_gene: TRBJ1-1
d_gene: NA
v_gene: TRBV28
abundance: NA
CDR3aa: CASWHLAGNTEAFF
CDR3nt: TGTGCCTCGTGGCACCTGGCCGGAAACACTGAAGCTTTCTTT

j_gene: TRBJ1-5
d_gene: NA
v_gene: TRBV7-9
abundance: NA
CDR3aa: CASSPPGGQPQHF
CDR3nt: TGTGCCAGCAGCCCGCCGGGGGGACAGCCCCAGCATTTT

j_gene: TRBJ1-3
d_gene: NA
v_gene: TRBV5-6
abundance: few
CDR3aa: CASSLVRSGNTIYF
CDR3nt: TGTGCCAGCAGCTTGGTGCGCTCTGGAAACACCATATATTTT

j_gene: TRBJ2-1
d_gene: NA
v_gene: TRBV5-1
abundance: NA
CDR3aa: CASSLGSSLAFF
CDR3nt: TGCGCCAGCAGCTTGGGTTCCAGTCTCGCGTTCTTC

j_gene: TRBJ2-5
d_gene: NA
v_gene: TRBV7-3
abundance: NA
CDR3aa: CASSWSGQFQETQYF
CDR3nt: TGTGCCAGCTCGTGGTCCGGACAGTTTCAAGAGACCCAGTACTTC

j_gene: TRBJ2-7
d_gene: NA
v_gene: TRBV9
abundance: NA
CDR3aa: CASNPTGLATYEQYF
CDR3nt: TGTGCCAGCAACCCGACAGGCCTTGCTACCTACGAGCAGTACTTC

j_gene: TRBJ2-1
d_gene: NA
v_gene: TRBV6-1
abundance: once
CDR3aa: CASSRVEYNEQFF
CDR3nt: TGTGCCAGCAGCAGGGTGGAATACAATGAGCAGTTCTTC